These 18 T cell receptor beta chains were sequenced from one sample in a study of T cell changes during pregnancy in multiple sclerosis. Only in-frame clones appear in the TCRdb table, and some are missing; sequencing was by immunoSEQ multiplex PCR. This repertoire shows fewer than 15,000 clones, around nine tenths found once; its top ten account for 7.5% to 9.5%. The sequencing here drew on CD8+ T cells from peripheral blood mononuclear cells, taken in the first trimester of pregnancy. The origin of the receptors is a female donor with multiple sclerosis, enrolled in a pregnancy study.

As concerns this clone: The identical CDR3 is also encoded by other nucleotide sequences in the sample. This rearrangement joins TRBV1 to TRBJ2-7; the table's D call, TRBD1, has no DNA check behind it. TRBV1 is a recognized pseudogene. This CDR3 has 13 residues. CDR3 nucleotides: TGCACCAGCAGCCAAGATCAGGGGTACGAGCAGTACTTC. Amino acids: CTSSQDQGYEQYF.

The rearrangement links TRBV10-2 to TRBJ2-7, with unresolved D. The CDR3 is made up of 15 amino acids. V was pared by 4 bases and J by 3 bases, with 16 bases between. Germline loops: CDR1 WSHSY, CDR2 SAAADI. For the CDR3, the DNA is TGCGCCAGCAGTGTTACCCCAAGGCAGGACTACGAGCAGTACTTC. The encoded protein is CASSVTPRQDYEQYF.

Here the CDR3 reads CASSYSLGAINQPQHF. CDR3 DNA: TGTGCCAGCAGTTACTCTTTGGGGGCGATCAATCAGCCCCAGCATTTT. The chain links TRBV6-6 to TRBJ1-5; D is perhaps TRBD1 (6 bases). The CDR3 covers 16 residues. The V and J ends lost 0 bases and 3 bases respectively, with 12 bases between them. Germline V gene lookup returns CDR1 MNHNY and CDR2 SVGAGI (reference sequence).

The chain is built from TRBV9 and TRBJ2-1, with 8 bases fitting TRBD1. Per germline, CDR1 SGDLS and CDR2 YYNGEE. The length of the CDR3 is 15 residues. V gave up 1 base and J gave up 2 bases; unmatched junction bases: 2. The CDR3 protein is CASSVTQGAYNEQFF. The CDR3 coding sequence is TGTGCCAGCAGCGTAACACAGGGGGCCTACAATGAGCAGTTCTTC.

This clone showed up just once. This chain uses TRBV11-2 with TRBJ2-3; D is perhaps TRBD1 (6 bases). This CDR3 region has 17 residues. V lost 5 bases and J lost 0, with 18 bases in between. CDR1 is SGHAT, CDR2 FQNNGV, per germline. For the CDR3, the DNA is TGTGCCAGCAGCCAATTTGGGACAACTTCTAGCACAGATACGCAGTATTTT. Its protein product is CASSQFGTTSSTDTQYF.

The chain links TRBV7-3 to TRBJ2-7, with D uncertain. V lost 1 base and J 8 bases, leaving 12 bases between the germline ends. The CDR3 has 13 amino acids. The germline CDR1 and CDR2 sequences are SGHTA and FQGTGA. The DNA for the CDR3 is TGTGCCAGCAGCTTAAACCACAGTGGAAAGCAGTACTTC. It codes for CASSLNHSGKQYF.

CDR3 region: CASSRGTYMLTEAFF. CDR3 bases: TGTGCCAGCAGCCGGGGGACATACATGCTAACTGAAGCTTTCTTT. The rearrangement links TRBV14 to TRBJ1-1, with D perhaps TRBD1 (6 bases). Germline CDR1 is SGHDN and CDR2 is FVKESK. CDR3 length: 15 residues. Trimming pared 4 bases from V and 5 bases from J, leaving 17 bases between. Based on the CDR3 plus reference TRBV14 and TRBJ1-1, the full variable domain is EAGVTQFPSHSVIEKGQTVTLRCDPISGHDNLYWYRRVMGKEIKFLLHFVKESKQDESGMPNNRFLAERTGGTYSTLKVQPAELEDSGVYFCASSRGTYMLTEAFFGQGTRLTVV.

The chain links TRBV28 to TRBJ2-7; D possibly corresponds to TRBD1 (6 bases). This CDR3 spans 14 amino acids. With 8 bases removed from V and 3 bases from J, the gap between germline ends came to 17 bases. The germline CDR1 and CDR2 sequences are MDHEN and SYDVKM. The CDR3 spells CASGALWDNYEQYF. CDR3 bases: TGTGCCAGCGGAGCCCTTTGGGACAACTACGAGCAGTACTTC.

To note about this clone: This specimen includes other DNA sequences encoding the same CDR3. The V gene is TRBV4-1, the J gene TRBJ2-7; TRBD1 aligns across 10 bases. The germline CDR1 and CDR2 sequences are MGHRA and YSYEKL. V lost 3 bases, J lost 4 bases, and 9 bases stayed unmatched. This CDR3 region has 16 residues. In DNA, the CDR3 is TGCGCCAGCAGCCAGGGCCCGGGACAGGGGACGTACGAGCAGTACTTC. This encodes CASSQGPGQGTYEQYF.

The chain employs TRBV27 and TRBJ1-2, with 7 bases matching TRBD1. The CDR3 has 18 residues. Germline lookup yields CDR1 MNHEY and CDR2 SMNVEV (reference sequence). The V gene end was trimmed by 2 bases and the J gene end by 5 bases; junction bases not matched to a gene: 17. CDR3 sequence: CASSLQGVGGDGRYGYTF. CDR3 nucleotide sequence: TGTGCCAGCAGTTTACAGGGGGTCGGGGGGGACGGACGATATGGCTACACCTTC.

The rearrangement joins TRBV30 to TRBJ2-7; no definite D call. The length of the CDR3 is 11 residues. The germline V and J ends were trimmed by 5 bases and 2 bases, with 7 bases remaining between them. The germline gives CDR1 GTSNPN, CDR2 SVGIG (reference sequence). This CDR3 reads CAWEQAYEQYF. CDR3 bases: TGTGCCTGGGAGCAGGCCTACGAGCAGTACTTC. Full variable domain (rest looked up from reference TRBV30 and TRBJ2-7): SQTIHQWPATLVQPVGSPLSLECTVEGTSNPNLYWYRQAAGRGLQLLFYSVGIGQISSEVPQNLSASRPQDRQFILSSKKLLLSDSGFYLCAWEQAYEQYFGPGTRLTVT.

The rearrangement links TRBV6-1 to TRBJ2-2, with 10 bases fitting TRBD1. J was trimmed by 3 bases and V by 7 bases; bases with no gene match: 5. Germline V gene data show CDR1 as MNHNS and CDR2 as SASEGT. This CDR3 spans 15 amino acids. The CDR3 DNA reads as TGTGCCAGCAATCCCGGGACAGGGGACACCGGGGAGCTGTTTTTT. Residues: CASNPGTGDTGELFF.

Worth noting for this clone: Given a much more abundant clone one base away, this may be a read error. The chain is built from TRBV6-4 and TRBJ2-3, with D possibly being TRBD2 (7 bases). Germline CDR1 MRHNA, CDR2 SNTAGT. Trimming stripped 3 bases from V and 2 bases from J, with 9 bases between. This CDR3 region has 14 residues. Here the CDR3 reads CASSEGGATDTQYF. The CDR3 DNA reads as TGTGCCAGCAGTGAAGGGGGGGCCACAGATACGCAGTATTTT.

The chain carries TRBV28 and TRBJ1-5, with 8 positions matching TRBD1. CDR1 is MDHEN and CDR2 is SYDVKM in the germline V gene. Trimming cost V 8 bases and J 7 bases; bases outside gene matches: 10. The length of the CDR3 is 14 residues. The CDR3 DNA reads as TGTGCCAGCCGCGGACAGGGAGACGTACAGCCCCAGCATTTT. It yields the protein CASRGQGDVQPQHF. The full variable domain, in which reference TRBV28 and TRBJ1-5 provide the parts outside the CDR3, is DVKVTQSSRYLVKRTGEKVFLECVQDMDHENMFWYRQDPGLGLRLIYFSYDVKMKEKGDIPEGYSVSREKKERFSLILESASTNQTSMYLCASRGQGDVQPQHFGDGTRLSIL.

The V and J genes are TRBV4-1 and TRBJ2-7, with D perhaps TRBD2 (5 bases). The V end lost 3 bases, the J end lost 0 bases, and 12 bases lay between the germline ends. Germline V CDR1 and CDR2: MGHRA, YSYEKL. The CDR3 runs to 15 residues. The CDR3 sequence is CASSHRTPLSYEQYF. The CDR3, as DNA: TGCGCCAGCAGCCATCGGACTCCACTCTCCTACGAGCAGTACTTC.

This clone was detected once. In DNA, the CDR3 is TGCGCCAGCAGCCAAATGGGACAGGGTGGAAATCAGCCCCAGCATTTT. This encodes CASSQMGQGGNQPQHF. The rearrangement links TRBV4-1 to TRBJ1-5, with 9 bases identical to TRBD1. The CDR3 extends over 16 amino acids. V lost 2 bases and J lost 4; bases outside the gene matches: 6. The germline V gene encodes CDR1 MGHRA and CDR2 YSYEKL.

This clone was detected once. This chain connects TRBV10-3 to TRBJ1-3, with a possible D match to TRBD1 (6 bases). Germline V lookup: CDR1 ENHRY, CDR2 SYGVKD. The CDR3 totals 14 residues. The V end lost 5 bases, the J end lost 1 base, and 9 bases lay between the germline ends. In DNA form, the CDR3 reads TGTGCCATCAGTCCCCAGGGGTCTGGAAACACCATATATTTT. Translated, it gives CAISPQGSGNTIYF.

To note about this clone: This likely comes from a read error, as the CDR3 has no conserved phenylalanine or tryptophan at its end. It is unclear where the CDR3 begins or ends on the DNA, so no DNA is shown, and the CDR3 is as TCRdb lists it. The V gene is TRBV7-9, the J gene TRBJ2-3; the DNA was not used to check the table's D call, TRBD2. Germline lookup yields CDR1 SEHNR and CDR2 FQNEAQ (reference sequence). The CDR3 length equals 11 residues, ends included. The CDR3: CASTPSIPSGV.